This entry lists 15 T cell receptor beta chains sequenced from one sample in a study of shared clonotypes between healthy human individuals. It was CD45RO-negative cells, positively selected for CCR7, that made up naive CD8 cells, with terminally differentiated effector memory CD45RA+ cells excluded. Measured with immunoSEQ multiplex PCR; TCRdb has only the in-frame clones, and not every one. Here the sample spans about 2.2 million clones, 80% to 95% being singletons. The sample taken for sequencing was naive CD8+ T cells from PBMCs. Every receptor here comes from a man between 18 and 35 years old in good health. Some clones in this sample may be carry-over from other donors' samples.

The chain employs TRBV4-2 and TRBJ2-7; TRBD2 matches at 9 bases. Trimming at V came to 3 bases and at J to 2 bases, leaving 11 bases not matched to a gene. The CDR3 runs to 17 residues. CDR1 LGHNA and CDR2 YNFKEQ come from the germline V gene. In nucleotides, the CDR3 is TGTGCCAGCAGCCAGGGTGAGGAGGGCGGGAGGGCCTACGAGCAGTACTTC. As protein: CASSQGEEGGRAYEQYF.

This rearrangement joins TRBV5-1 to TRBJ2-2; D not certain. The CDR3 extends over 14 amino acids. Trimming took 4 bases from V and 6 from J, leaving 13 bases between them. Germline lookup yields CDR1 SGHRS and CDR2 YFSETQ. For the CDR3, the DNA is TGCGCCAGCAGCCTCGACGCCGAAGCCGGGGAGCTGTTTTTT. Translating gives CASSLDAEAGELFF.

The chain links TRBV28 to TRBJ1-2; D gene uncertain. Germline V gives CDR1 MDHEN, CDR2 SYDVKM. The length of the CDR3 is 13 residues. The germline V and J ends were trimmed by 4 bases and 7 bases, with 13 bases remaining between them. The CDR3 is CASSSGGIPGYTF. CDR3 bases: TGTGCCAGCAGTTCAGGTGGAATCCCTGGCTACACCTTC.

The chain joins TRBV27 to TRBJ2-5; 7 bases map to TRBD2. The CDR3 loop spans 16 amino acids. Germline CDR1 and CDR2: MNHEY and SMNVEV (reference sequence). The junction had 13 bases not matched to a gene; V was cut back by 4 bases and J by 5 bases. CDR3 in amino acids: CASSSQGLEGRETQYF. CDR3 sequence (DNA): TGTGCCAGCAGTTCGCAAGGACTAGAGGGTCGGGAGACCCAGTACTTC.

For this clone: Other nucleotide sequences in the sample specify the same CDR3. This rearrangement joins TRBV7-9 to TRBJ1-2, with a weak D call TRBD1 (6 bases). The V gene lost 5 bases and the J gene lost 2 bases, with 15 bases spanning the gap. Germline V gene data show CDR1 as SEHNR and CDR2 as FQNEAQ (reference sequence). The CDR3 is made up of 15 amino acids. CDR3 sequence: CASSPLDRHNYGYTF. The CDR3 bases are TGTGCCAGCAGCCCGTTGGACAGACACAACTATGGCTACACCTTC. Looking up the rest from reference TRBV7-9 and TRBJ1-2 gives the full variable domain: DTGVSQNPRHKITKRGQNVTFRCDPISEHNRLYWYRQTLGQGPEFLTYFQNEAQLEKSRLLSDRFSAERPKGSFSTLEIQRTEQGDSAMYLCASSPLDRHNYGYTFGSGTRLTVV.

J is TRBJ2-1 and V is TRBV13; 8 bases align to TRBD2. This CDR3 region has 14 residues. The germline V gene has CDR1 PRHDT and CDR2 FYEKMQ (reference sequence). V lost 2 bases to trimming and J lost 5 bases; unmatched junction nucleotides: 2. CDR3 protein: CASSLRRGDNEQFF. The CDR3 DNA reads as TGTGCCAGCAGCTTACGGCGGGGGGACAATGAGCAGTTCTTC.

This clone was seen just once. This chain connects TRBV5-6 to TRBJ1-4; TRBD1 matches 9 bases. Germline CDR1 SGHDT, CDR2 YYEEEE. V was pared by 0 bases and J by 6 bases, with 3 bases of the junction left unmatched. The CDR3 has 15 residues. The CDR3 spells CASSLAGTGYEKLFF. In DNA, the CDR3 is TGTGCCAGCAGCTTGGCCGGGACAGGGTATGAAAAACTGTTTTTT.

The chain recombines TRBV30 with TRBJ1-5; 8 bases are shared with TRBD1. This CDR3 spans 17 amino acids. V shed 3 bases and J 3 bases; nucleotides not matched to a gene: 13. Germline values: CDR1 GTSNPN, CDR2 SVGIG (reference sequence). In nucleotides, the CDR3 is TGTGCCTGGAGGAGGGGAGCGGACAGGGACCTCAATCAGCCCCAGCATTTT. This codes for CAWRRGADRDLNQPQHF.

The CDR3 spells CATSRGLSGVDEQYF. The CDR3, as DNA: TGTGCCACCAGCAGAGGGTTGAGCGGGGTCGACGAGCAGTACTTC. The gene calls are TRBV15 and TRBJ2-7, with 7 bases identical to TRBD2. Germline CDR1 is LNHNV and CDR2 is YYDKDF (reference sequence). Trimming cost V 1 base and J 5 bases; bases outside gene matches: 8. The CDR3 extends over 15 amino acids.

For the CDR3, the DNA is TGTGCCAGCAGTTTACTAGCGGCTGCCTACGAGCAGTACTTC. It codes for CASSLLAAAYEQYF. The chain recombines TRBV27 with TRBJ2-7; TRBD2 matches 7 bases. V was clipped by 2 bases and J by 2 bases; unmatched bases: 3. Looked up from germline, CDR1 is MNHEY and CDR2 is SMNVEV (reference sequence). The CDR3 runs 14 residues.

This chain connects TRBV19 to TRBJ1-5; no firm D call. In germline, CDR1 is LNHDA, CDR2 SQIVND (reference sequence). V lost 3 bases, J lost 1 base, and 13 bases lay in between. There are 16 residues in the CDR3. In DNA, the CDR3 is TGTGCCAGTAGTATTTCCGACGGGTTGAGCAATCAGCCCCAGCATTTT. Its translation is CASSISDGLSNQPQHF.

CDR3 protein: CASTQIIDRPYEQYF. The CDR3 bases are TGTGCCAGCACCCAAATTATCGACAGGCCCTACGAGCAGTACTTC. This chain joins TRBV2 and TRBJ2-7; tentatively, D is TRBD1 (6 bases). The CDR3 loop spans 15 amino acids. Trimming took off 7 bases at V and 2 bases at J, with 18 bases between the two ends. Germline V CDR1 and CDR2: SNHLY, FYNNEI.

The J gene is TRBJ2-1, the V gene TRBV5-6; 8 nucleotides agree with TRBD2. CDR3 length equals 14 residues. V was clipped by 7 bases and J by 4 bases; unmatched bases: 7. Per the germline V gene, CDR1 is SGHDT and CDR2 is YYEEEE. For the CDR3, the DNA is TGTGCCAGCCTAAGCGGGAGTAGGTACAATGAGCAGTTCTTC. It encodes CASLSGSRYNEQFF. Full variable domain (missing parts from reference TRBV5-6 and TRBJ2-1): DAGVTQSPTHLIKTRGQQVTLRCSPKSGHDTVSWYQQALGQGPQFIFQYYEEEERQRGNFPDRFSGHQFPNYSSELNVNALLLGDSALYLCASLSGSRYNEQFFGPGTRLTVL.

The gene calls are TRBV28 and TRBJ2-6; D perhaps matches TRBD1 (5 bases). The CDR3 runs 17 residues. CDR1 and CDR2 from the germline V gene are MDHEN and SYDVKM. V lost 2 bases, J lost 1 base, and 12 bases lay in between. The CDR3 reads CASSLTTASSGANVLTF. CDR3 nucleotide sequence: TGTGCCAGCAGTTTAACGACAGCGAGTTCTGGGGCCAACGTCCTGACTTTC.

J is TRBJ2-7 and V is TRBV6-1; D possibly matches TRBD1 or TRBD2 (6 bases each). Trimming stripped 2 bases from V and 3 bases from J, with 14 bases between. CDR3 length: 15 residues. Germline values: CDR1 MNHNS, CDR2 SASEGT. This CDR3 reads CASSERRGFDYEQYF. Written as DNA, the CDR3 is TGTGCCAGCAGTGAAAGGAGGGGGTTCGACTACGAGCAGTACTTC.